One and the same sample provided the 13 T cell receptor beta chains below, sequenced in a study of shared clonotypes between healthy human individuals. Clones were sequenced by immunoSEQ multiplex PCR, and TCRdb holds only the in-frame ones, with some missing. In the table there are some 500,000 clones, 90% to 97% of which are singletons. Sample: naive CD4+ T cells sorted from blood. The subset is: CD45RA+ positively selected. The origin of the receptors is a woman aged 25 to 45 in good health.

This chain connects TRBV29-1 to TRBJ2-1, with a possible D match to TRBD2 (7 bases). This CDR3 comprises 14 residues. V gave up 8 bases and J gave up 8 bases, with 22 bases separating them. Per germline, CDR1 SQVTM and CDR2 ANQGSEA. CDR3 sequence (DNA): TGCAGCACAAGGAAGGGGGGGACTACGGATGAGCAGTTCTTC. Translating it yields CSTRKGGTTDEQFF.

The chain uses TRBV19 and TRBJ2-7; unclear D gene. V gave up 6 bases and J gave up 4 bases, with 10 bases separating them. The CDR3 is 12 residues long. CDR1 and CDR2 (germline): LNHDA, SQIVND (reference sequence). CDR3 nucleotides: TGTGCCAGTAGCCGAGCCCCTTACGAGCAGTACTTC. It yields the protein CASSRAPYEQYF.

V usage is TRBV9 and J usage is TRBJ2-1, with 11 positions matching TRBD2. Looked up from germline, CDR1 is SGDLS and CDR2 is YYNGEE. Germline trimming cut 2 bases from V and 5 bases from J; bases unmatched to any gene: 6. The CDR3 sequence is 16 residues long. The CDR3 is CASSVLGTSGHNEQFF. The CDR3, as DNA: TGTGCCAGCAGCGTCCTCGGGACTAGCGGCCACAATGAGCAGTTCTTC.

CDR3 bases: TGTGCCATCAGAGGGGGCAGGGGGCTTTCGGGAAACACCATATATTTT. Protein product: CAIRGGRGLSGNTIYF. The chain recombines TRBV10-3 with TRBJ1-3; 8 bases agree with TRBD1. With 6 bases clipped from V and 4 bases from J, the junction kept 11 bases outside the gene matches. This CDR3 has 16 amino acids. CDR1 and CDR2 from the germline V gene are ENHRY and SYGVKD.

V and J are TRBV19 and TRBJ1-5, with D hard to call. Germline V lookup: CDR1 LNHDA, CDR2 SQIVND (reference sequence). The CDR3 extends over 16 amino acids. V was pared by 2 bases and J by 0 bases, with 11 bases between. CDR3 in DNA: TGTGCCAGTAGTATACAGGCAGCATATAGCAATCAGCCCCAGCATTTT. Protein: CASSIQAAYSNQPQHF. Complete variable domain (other parts from reference TRBV19 and TRBJ1-5): DGGITQSPKYLFRKEGQNVTLSCEQNLNHDAMYWYRQDPGQGLRLIYYSQIVNDFQKGDIAEGYSVSREKKESFPLTVTSAQKNPTAFYLCASSIQAAYSNQPQHFGDGTRLSIL.

The chain carries TRBV4-2 and TRBJ1-2; D is possibly TRBD1 (5 bases). CDR1 and CDR2 (germline): LGHNA, YNFKEQ. Trimming cost V 4 bases and J 5 bases, with 11 bases left between them. The CDR3 is made up of 13 amino acids. CDR3 nucleotides: TGTGCCAGCAGCCCCCGGGACGGGTATGGCTACACCTTC. It codes for CASSPRDGYGYTF.

The rearrangement uses TRBV18 and TRBJ1-2, with unresolved D. V lost 9 bases and J lost 8, with 34 bases in between. CDR1 KGHSH and CDR2 LQKENI come from the germline V gene. The CDR3 has 18 residues. The CDR3 reads CASSEAVTGNGIIGGYTF. The CDR3 nucleotides read TGTGCCAGTTCCGAGGCGGTCACGGGGAATGGGATAATAGGAGGCTACACCTTC.

This chain links TRBV4-1 with TRBJ1-6; TRBD1 matches 8 bases. From germline, CDR1 is MGHRA and CDR2 YSYEKL. With V trimmed by 2 bases and J by 8 bases, 11 bases remained unmatched. The CDR3 is 17 amino acids. CDR3 region: CASSQSPGQGVDSPLHF. The CDR3 bases are TGCGCCAGCAGCCAATCCCCCGGACAGGGTGTTGATTCACCCCTCCACTTT.

Points on this clone: Its ends do not fully match the called genes, so a read error is possible. V and J are TRBV19 and TRBJ1-1; D is perhaps TRBD1 (6 bases). Germline V gene lookup returns CDR1 LNHDA and CDR2 SQIVND (reference sequence). The CDR3 length is 14 residues. The CDR3 reads CASSGQSGYTEAFF. The DNA of the CDR3 is TGTGCCAGTAGCGGACAGAGTGGTTACACGGAAGCTTTCTTT.

J is TRBJ2-5 and V is TRBV4-1; D call uncertain. The J call is doubtful: the DNA matches TRBJ2-7 better. The length of the CDR3 is 16 residues. Germline CDR1 is MGHRA and CDR2 is YSYEKL. CDR3 amino acids: CASSQDFAYRSYEQYF. CDR3 coding DNA: TGCGCCAGCAGCCAAGATTTCGCGTACCGCTCCTACGAGCAGTACTTC.

The CDR3, as DNA: TGTGCCAGTACCGAGACGACAGGTCTTAACACTGAAGCTTTCTTT. Translating it yields CASTETTGLNTEAFF. The chain is built from TRBV19 and TRBJ1-1; tentatively, D is TRBD1 (6 bases). V dropped 7 bases and J dropped 2 bases, with 17 bases sitting between them. CDR3 size: 15 residues. Germline CDR1 reads LNHDA; CDR2 reads SQIVND (reference sequence).

The V and J genes are TRBV9 and TRBJ1-4; TRBD1 is a possible D gene (5 bases). In germline, CDR1 is SGDLS, CDR2 YYNGEE. V lost 0 bases and J 9 bases, leaving 18 bases between the germline ends. The CDR3 totals 16 residues. The CDR3 sequence: CASSVALGDLSQKLFF. The CDR3 DNA reads as TGTGCCAGCAGCGTAGCTTTAGGGGACCTTTCCCAAAAACTGTTTTTT.

The chain uses TRBV15 and TRBJ2-7; no clear D. The CDR3 contains 16 residues. Germline values: CDR1 LNHNV, CDR2 YYDKDF (reference sequence). V was trimmed by 0 bases and J by 5 bases, leaving 17 bases between them. DNA of the CDR3: TGTGCCACCAGCAGAGATTTGACTCCCGAGGTTGACGAGCAGTACTTC. This sequence encodes CATSRDLTPEVDEQYF.